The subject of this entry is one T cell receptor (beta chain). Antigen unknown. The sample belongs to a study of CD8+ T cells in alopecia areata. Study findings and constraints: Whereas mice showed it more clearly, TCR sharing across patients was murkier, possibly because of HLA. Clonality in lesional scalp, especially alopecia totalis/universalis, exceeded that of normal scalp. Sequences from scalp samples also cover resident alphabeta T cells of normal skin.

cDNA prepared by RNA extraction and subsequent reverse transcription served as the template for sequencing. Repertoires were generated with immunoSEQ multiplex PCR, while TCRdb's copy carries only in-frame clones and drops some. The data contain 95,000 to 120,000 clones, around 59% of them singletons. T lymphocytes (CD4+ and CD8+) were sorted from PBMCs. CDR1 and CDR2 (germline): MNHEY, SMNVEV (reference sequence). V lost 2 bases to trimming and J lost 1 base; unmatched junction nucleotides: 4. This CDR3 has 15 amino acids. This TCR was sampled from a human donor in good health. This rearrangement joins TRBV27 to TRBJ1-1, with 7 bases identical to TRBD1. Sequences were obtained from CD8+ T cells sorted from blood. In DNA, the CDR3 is TGTGCCAGCAGTTTAGCCGCAGGGGGGAACACTGAAGCTTTCTTT. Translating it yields CASSLAAGGNTEAFF.